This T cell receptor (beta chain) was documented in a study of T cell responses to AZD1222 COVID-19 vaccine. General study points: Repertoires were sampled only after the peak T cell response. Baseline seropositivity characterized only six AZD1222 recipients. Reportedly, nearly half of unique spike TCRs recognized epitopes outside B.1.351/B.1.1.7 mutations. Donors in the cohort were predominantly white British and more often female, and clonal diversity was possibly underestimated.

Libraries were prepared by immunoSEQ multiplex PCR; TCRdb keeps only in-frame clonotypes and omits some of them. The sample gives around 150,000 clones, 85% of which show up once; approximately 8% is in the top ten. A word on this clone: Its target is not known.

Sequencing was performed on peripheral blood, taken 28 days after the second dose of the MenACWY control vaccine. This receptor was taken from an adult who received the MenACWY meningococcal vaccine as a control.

The CDR3 loop is CASSLSPSSGNTIYF. CDR3 nucleotide sequence: TGTGCCAGCTCACTCAGCCCGTCCTCTGGAAACACCATATATTTT. The chain has TRBV18 and TRBJ1-3; D is ambiguous. Germline CDR1 KGHSH, CDR2 LQKENI. The germline V and J ends were trimmed by 4 bases and 0 bases, with 10 bases remaining between them. The CDR3 has 15 amino acids.